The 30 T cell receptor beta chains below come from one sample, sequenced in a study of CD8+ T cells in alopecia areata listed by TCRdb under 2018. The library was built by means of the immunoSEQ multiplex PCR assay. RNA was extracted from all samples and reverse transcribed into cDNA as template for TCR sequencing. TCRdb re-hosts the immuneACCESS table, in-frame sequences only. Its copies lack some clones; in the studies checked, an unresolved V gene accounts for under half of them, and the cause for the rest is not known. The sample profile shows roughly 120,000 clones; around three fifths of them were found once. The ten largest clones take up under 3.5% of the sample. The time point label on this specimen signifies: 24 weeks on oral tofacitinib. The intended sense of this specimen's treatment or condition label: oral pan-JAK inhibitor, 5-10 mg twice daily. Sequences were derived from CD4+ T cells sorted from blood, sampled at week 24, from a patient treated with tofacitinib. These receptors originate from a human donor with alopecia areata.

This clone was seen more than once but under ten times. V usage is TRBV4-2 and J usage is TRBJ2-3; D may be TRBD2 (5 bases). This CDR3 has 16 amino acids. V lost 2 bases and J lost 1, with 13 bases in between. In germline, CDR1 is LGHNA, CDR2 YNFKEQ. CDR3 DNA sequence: TGTGCCAGCAGCCAAAGAGGGTCTTACGGCACAGATACGCAGTATTTT. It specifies CASSQRGSYGTDTQYF.

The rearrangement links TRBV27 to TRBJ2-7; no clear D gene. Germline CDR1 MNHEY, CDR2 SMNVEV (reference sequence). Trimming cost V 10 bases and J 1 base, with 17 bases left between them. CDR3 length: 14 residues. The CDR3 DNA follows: TGTGCCACTTCACCTTCGACAAATTCCTACGAGCAGTACTTC. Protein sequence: CATSPSTNSYEQYF.

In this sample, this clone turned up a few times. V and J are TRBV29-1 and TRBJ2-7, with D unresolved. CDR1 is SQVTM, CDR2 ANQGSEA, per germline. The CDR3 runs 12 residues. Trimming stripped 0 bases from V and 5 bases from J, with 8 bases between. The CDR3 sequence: CSVEDRQNEQYF. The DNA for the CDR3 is TGCAGCGTTGAAGATCGGCAGAACGAGCAGTACTTC.

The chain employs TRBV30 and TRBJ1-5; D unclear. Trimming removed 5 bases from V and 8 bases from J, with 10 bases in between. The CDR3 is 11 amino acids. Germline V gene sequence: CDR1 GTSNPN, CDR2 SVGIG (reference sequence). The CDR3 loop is CAWGTGEPQHF. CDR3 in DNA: TGTGCCTGGGGCACGGGAGAGCCCCAGCATTTT.

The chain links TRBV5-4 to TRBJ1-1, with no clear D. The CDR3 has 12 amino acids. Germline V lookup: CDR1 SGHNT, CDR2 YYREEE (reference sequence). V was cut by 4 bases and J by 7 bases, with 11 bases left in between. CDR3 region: CASSREMGEAFF. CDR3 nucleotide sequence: TGTGCCAGCAGCCGGGAGATGGGTGAAGCTTTCTTT. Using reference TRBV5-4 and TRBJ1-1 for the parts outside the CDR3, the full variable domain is ETGVTQSPTHLIKTRGQQVTLRCSSQSGHNTVSWYQQALGQGPQFIFQYYREEENGRGNFPPRFSGLQFPNYSSELNVNALELDDSALYLCASSREMGEAFFGQGTRLTVV.

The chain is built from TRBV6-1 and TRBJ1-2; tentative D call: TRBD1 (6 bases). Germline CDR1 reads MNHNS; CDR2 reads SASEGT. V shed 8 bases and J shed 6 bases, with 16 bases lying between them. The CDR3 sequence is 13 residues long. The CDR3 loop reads CASRIGGSNGYTF. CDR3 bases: TGTGCCAGCCGGATAGGGGGGTCGAATGGCTACACCTTC.

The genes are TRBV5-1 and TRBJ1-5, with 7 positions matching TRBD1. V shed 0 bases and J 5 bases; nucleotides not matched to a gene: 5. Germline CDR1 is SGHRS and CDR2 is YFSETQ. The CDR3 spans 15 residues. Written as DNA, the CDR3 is TGCGCCAGCAGCTTGGAGGGACAGAGAGATCAGCCCCAGCATTTT. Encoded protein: CASSLEGQRDQPQHF.

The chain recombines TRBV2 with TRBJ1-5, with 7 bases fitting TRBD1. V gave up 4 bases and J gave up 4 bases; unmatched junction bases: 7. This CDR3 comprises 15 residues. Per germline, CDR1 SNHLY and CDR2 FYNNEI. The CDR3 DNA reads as TGTGCCAGCAGTGGACAAGGGGGCACAAATCAGCCCCAGCATTTT. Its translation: CASSGQGGTNQPQHF.

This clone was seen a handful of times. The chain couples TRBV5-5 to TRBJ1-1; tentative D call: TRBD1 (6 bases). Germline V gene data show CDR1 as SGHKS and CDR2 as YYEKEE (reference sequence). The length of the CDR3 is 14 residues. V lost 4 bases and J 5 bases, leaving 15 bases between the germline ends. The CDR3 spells CASSRLGGSTEAFF. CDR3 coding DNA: TGTGCCAGCAGCCGCTTAGGGGGGAGTACTGAAGCTTTCTTT.

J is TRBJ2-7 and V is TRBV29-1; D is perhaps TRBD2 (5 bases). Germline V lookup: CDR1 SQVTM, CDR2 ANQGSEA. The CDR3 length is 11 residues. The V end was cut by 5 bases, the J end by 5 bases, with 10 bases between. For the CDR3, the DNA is TGCAGCGTTCAGGAGGTCCACGAGCAGTACTTC. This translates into CSVQEVHEQYF.

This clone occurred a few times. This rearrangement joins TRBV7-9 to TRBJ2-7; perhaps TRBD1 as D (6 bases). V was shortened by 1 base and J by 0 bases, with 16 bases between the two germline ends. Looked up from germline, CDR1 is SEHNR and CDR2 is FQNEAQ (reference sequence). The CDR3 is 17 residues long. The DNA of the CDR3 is TGTGCCAGCAGCTTAGATTTATGGCAGGGGTACTCCTACGAGCAGTACTTC. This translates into CASSLDLWQGYSYEQYF.

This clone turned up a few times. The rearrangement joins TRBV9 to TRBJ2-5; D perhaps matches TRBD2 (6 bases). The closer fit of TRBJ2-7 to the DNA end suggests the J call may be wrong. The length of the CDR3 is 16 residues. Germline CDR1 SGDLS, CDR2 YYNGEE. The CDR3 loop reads CASSPTGLISVGEQYF. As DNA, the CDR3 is TGTGCCAGCAGCCCCACCGGACTAATCAGTGTGGGCGAGCAGTACTTC.

The CDR3 sequence is CSVEEFMSTEAFF. In DNA, the CDR3 is TGCAGCGTTGAAGAGTTCATGTCGACTGAAGCTTTCTTT. The chain uses TRBV29-1 and TRBJ1-1, with no clear D. Trimming stripped 0 bases from V and 5 bases from J, with 10 bases between. The CDR3 contains 13 residues. Germline-derived CDR1 and CDR2 are SQVTM and ANQGSEA.

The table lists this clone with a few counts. CDR3 sequence reads: CSAGTGGQPQHF. The CDR3 DNA follows: TGCAGCGCCGGGACAGGCGGTCAGCCCCAGCATTTT. The genes are TRBV29-1 and TRBJ1-5; 8 nucleotides agree with TRBD1. The CDR3 extends over 12 amino acids. V was pared by 7 bases and J by 6 bases, with 5 bases of the junction left unmatched. Germline CDR1 is SQVTM and CDR2 is ANQGSEA. The full variable domain, with the rest looked up from reference TRBV29-1 and TRBJ1-5, is SAVISQKPSRDICQRGTSLTIQCQVDSQVTMMFWYRQQPGQSLTLIATANQGSEATYESGFVIDKFPISRPNLTFSTLTVSNMSPEDSSIYLCSAGTGGQPQHFGDGTRLSIL.

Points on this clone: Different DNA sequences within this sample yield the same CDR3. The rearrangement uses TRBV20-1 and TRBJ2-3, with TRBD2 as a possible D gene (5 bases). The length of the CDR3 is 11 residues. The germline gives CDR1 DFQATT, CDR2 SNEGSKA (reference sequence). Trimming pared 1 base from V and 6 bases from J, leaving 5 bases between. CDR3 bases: TGCAGTGCTAGAGGAGGGGATACGCAGTATTTT. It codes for CSARGGDTQYF.

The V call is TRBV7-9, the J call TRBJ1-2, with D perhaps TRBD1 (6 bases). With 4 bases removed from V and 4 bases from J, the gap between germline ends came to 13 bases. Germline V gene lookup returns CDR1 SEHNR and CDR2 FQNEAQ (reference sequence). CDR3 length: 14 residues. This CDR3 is CASSSGGAIYGYTF. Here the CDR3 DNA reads TGTGCCAGCAGCTCCGGGGGGGCGATCTATGGCTACACCTTC. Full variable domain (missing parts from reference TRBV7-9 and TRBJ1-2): DTGVSQNPRHKITKRGQNVTFRCDPISEHNRLYWYRQTLGQGPEFLTYFQNEAQLEKSRLLSDRFSAERPKGSFSTLEIQRTEQGDSAMYLCASSSGGAIYGYTFGSGTRLTVV.

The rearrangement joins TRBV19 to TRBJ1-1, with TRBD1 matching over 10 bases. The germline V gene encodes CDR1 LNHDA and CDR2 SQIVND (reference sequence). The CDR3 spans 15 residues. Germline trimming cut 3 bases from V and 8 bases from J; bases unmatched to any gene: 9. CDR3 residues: CASSMRGDRGREAFF. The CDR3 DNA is TGTGCCAGTAGTATGCGGGGGGACAGGGGCCGAGAAGCTTTCTTT.

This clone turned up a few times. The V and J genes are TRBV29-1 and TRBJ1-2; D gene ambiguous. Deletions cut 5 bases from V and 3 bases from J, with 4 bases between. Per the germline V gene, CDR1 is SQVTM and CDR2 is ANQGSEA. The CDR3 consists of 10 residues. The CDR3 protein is CSVRDYGYTF. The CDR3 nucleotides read TGCAGCGTTAGAGACTATGGCTACACCTTC.

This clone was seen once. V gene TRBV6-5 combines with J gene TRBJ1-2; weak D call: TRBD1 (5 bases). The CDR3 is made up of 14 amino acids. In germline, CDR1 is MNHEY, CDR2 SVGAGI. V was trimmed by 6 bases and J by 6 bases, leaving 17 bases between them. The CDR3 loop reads CASSSGTDTHGYTF. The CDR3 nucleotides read TGTGCCAGCAGCTCAGGGACGGATACGCATGGCTACACCTTC.

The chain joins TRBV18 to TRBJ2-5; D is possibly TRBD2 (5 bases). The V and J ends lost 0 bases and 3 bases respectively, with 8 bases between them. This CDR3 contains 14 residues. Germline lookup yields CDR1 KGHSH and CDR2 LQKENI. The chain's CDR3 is CASSPPTGEETQYF. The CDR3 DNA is TGTGCCAGCTCACCACCGACCGGGGAAGAGACCCAGTACTTC.

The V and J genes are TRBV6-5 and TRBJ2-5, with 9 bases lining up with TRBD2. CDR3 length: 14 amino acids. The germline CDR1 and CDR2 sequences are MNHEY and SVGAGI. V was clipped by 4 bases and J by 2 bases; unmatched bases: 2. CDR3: CASSSLAGQETQYF. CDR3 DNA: TGTGCCAGCAGTTCACTAGCGGGTCAAGAGACCCAGTACTTC.

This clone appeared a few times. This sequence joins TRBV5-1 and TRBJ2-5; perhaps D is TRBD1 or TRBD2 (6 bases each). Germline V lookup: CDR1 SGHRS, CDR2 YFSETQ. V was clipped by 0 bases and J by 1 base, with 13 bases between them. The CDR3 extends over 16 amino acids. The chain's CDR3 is CASSLGGLAFQETQYF. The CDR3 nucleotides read TGCGCCAGCAGCTTGGGGGGGCTAGCGTTCCAAGAGACCCAGTACTTC.

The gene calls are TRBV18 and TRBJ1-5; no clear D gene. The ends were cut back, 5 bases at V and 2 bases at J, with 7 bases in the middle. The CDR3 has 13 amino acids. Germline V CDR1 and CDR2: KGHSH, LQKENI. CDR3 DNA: TGTGCCAGCTCAGACGTGCGCAATCAGCCCCAGCATTTT. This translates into CASSDVRNQPQHF. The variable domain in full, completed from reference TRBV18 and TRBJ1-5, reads NAGVMQNPRHLVRRRGQEARLRCSPMKGHSHVYWYRQLPEEGLKFMVYLQKENIIDESGMPKERFSAEFPKEGPSILRIQQVVRGDSAAYFCASSDVRNQPQHFGDGTRLSIL.

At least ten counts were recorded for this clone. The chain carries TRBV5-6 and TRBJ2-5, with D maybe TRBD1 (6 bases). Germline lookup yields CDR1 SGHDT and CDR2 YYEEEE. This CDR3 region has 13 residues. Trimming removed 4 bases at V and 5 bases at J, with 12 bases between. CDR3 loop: CASSRWGRETQYF. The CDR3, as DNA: TGTGCCAGCAGCCGTTGGGGGCGGGAGACCCAGTACTTC.

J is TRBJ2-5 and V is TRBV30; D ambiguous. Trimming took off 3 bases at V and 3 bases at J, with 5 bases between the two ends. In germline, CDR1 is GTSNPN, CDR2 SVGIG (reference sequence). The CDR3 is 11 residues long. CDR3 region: CAWSHEETQYF. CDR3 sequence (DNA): TGTGCCTGGAGCCACGAAGAGACCCAGTACTTC.

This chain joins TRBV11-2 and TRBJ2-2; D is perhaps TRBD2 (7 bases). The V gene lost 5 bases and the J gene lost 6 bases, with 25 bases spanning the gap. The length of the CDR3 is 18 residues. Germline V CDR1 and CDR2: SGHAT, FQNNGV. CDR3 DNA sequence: TGTGCCAGCAGCCCGAGGTTGGGCGGGGGCAAAGTTTCCGGGGAGCTGTTTTTT. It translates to CASSPRLGGGKVSGELFF.

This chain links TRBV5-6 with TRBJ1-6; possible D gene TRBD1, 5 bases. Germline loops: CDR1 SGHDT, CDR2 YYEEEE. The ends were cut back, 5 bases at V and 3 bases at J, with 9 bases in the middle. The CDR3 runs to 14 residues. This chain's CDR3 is CASRLTVYNSPLHF. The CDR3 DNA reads TGTGCCAGCAGGCTGACAGTCTATAATTCACCCCTCCACTTT.

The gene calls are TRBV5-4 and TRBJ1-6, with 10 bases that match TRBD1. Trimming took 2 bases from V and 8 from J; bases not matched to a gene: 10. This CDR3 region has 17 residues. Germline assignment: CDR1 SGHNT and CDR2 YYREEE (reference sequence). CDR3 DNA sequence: TGTGCCAGCAGCTTTAATCCCTTGGGACAGGGGCATTCACCCCTCCACTTT. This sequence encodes CASSFNPLGQGHSPLHF.

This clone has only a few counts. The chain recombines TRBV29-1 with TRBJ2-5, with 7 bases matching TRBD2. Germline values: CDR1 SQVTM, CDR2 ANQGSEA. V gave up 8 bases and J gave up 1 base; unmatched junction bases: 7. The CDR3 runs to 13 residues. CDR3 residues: CSSTTSIQETQYF. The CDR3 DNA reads TGCAGCTCCACGACTAGCATCCAAGAGACCCAGTACTTC.

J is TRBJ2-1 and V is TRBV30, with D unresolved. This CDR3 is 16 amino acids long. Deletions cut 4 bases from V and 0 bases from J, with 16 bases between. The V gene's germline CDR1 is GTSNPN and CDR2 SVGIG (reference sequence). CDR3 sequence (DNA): TGTGCCTGGAACCCCATGTGGAGAAGCTCCTACAATGAGCAGTTCTTC. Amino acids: CAWNPMWRSSYNEQFF.